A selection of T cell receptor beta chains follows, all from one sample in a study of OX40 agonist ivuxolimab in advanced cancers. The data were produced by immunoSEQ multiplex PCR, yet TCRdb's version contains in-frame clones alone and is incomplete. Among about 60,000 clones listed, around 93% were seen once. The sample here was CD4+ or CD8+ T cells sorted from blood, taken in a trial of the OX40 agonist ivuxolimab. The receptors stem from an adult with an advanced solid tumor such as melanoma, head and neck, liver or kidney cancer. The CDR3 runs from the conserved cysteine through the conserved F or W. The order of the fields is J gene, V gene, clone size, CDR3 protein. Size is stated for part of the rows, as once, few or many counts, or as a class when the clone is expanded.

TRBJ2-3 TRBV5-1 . CASSATPLGSSTDTQYF
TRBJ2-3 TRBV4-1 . CASSQFVLAGPTDTQYF
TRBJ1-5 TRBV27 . CASSSRAGLHQPQHF
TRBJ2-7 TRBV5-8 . CASSLDRSDGARSYEQYF
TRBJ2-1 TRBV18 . CASSPEPGGLNEQFF
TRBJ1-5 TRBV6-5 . CASVSSGGEGQPQHF
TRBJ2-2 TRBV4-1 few CASSLGTGELFF
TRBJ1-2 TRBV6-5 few CASSYLQAGGDGYTF
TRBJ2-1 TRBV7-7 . CASSSKLRGEQFF
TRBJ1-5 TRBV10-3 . CAISEDQGLQPQHF
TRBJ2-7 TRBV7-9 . CATRQGAYEQYF
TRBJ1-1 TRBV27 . CASRTDPGQLNTEAFF